The source of this T cell receptor (beta chain) is a study of shared clonotypes between healthy human individuals. TCRdb's copy holds only in-frame clones and misses some; the assay was immunoSEQ multiplex PCR. The sample lists approximately 980,000 clones; less than 85% were seen once. The germline V gene has CDR1 KGHSH and CDR2 LQKENI. The CDR3 sequence is 17 residues long. The V and J ends lost 3 bases and 2 bases, in that order; junction bases with no gene match: 11. The specimen was memory CD4+ T cells sorted from blood. Specified subset: CD45RA-negative fraction. The origin of this receptor is a man aged 18 to 30 in good health. The rearrangement links TRBV18 to TRBJ2-5; 8 nucleotides match TRBD2. DNA for the CDR3: TGTGCCAGCTCACCTCTCGGTAGCGGGGCCCTTCAAGAGACCCAGTACTTC. Translating it yields CASSPLGSGALQETQYF.